This T cell receptor beta chain was documented in a study of T cell responses to AZD1222 COVID-19 vaccine. Regarding the study as a whole: Increases in Spike-specific TCR breadth and depth were seen after two AZD1222 doses. Donors skewed white British and female; clonal diversity was possibly underestimated. The CD4 TCRs associated with vaccination extended across spike and predominated at 160-218 and 743-854. Of the AZD1222 recipients, only five to seven were seropositive at baseline.

Some clones are missing from TCRdb's copy, which holds only in-frame ones; the method was immunoSEQ multiplex PCR. The repertoire holds about 140,000 clones, with around 90% as singletons. The CDR3 is 15 residues long. CDR1 is LNHDA, CDR2 SQIVND, per germline (reference sequence). The ends were cut back, 5 bases at V and 0 bases at J, with 14 bases in the middle. In regard to this clone: Its antigen is unidentified.

The chain is built from TRBV19 and TRBJ2-7; TRBD1 might be the D (6 bases). The specimen was peripheral blood, collected on day 0 of AZD1222 vaccination. The receptor was derived from an adult in good health. The CDR3 DNA follows: TGTGCCAGTAGTTCGTCTGGACAGAACTCCTACGAGCAGTACTTC. It specifies CASSSSGQNSYEQYF. Supplemented by reference TRBV19 and TRBJ2-7, the full variable domain reads DGGITQSPKYLFRKEGQNVTLSCEQNLNHDAMYWYRQDPGQGLRLIYYSQIVNDFQKGDIAEGYSVSREKKESFPLTVTSAQKNPTAFYLCASSSSGQNSYEQYFGPGTRLTVT.